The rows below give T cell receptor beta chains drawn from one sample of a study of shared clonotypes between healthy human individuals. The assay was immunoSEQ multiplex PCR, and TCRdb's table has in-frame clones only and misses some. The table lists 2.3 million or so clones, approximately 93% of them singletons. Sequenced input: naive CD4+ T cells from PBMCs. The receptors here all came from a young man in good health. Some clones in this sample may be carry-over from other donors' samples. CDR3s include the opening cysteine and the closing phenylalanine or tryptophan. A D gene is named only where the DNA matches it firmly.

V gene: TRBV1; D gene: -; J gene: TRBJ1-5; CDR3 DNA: TGCACCAGCAGCCCCAGGGGGGGGTCGAGCAATCAGCCCCAGCATTTT; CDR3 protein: CTSSPRGGSSNQPQHF
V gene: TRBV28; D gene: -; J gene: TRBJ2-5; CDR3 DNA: TGTGCCAGCAGACCCACGTGGGCAGGCCTGGGGACCCAGTACTTC; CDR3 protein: CASRPTWAGLGTQYF
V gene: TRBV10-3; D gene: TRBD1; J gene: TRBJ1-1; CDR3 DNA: TGTGCCTGCCGGACAGGGGGCTCCACTGAAGCTTTCTTT; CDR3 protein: CACRTGGSTEAFF
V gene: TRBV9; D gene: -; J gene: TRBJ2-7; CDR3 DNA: TGTGCCAGCAGCGGCGAGGGCACTGGGCAGTACTTC; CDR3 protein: CASSGEGTGQYF
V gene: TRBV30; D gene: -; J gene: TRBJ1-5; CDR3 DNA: TGTGCCTGGAGCGTGACAGATAATCAGCCCCAGCATTTT; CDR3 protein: CAWSVTDNQPQHF
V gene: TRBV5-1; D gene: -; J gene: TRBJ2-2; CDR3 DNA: TGCGCCAGCAGCTTGGTCGTCCTCGAGGGCCGCGGCGGGGAGCTGTTTTTT; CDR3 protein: CASSLVVLEGRGGELFF
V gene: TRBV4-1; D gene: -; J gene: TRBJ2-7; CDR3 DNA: TGCGCCAGCAGCCCCGTCGGACAAGCTTACTACGAGCAGTACTTC; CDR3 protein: CASSPVGQAYYEQYF
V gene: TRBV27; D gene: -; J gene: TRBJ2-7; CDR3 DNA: TGTGCCAGCAGTACCGCGGGCGAGCAGTACTTC; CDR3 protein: CASSTAGEQYF
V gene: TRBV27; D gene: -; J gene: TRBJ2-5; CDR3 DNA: TGTGCCAGCAGCCGTCTTCCCCCGGGACACCGACAAGAGACCCAGTACTTC; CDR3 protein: CASSRLPPGHRQETQYF
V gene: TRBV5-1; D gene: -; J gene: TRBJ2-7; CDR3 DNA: TGCGCCAGCAGCTTGGGGTACGGGTCGTCTTCCTACGAGCAGTACTTC; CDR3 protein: CASSLGYGSSSYEQYF